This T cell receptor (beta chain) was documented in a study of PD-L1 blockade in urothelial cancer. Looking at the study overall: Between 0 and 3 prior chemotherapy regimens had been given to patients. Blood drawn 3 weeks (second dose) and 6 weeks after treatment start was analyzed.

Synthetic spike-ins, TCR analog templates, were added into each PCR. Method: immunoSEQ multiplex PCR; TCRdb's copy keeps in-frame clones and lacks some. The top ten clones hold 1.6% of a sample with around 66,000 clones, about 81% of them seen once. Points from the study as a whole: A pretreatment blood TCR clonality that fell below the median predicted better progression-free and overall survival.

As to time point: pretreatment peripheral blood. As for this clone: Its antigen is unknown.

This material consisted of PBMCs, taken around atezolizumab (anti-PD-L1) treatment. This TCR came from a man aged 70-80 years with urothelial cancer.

The DNA of the CDR3 is TGTGCCAGCAGCGCCACGGGACAGAACACAGATACGCAGTATTTT. Translated, it gives CASSATGQNTDTQYF. This rearrangement joins TRBV9 to TRBJ2-3, with 7 nucleotides matching TRBD1. Trimming at V came to 3 bases and at J to 2 bases, leaving 6 bases not matched to a gene. The CDR3 is 15 residues long. From germline, CDR1 is SGDLS and CDR2 YYNGEE.